The 7 T cell receptor beta chains below were found in one sample sequenced in a study of T-cell reconstitution after alpha-beta-depleted transplantation in children (dated by TCRdb to 2016 to 2018). The sample's treatment or condition label, in plain terms: allogeneic hematopoietic cell transplantation with graft depleted of TCRalphabeta T cells and CD19 B cells. To prepare the library, PCR was applied. Instrument on record: Illumina HiSeq 2500. TCR libraries were prepared with molecular barcoding, using unique molecular identifiers to normalize TCRbeta repertoire quantification. The public reads were run again by TCRdb, first through fastp at Q25 and then through MiXCR, and only productive beta chains were kept. Each record represents a unique CDR3 protein, reported with the most common genes and DNA among its rows. The sample table records under 300,000 distinct CDR3 sequences; around 10% of these occur just once. The ten largest make up 23% of the sample.

The sample was peripheral blood, taken 180 days after TCRalphabeta/CD19-depleted stem cell transplant. Source of these receptors: a male patient aged 2 to 9 who had a stem cell transplant for chronic granulomatous disease, so the T cells may come from the graft donor.

The sample holds many counts of this clonotype. This rearrangement joins TRBV5-1 to TRBJ2-2, with D unresolved. The CDR3 extends over 16 amino acids. Germline CDR1 and CDR2: SGHRS and YFSETQ. V lost 4 bases, J lost 0 bases, and 13 bases lay in between. CDR3 sequence (DNA): TGCGCCAGCAGCCTCCTGCCATCCCCGAACACCGGGGAGCTGTTTTTT. Its translation is CASSLLPSPNTGELFF.

This clonotype was counted between two and nine times. J is TRBJ2-4 and V is TRBV18; D may be TRBD1 or TRBD2 (6 bases each). Germline V CDR1 and CDR2: KGHSH, LQKENI. This CDR3 is 15 amino acids long. The germline V and J ends were trimmed by 6 bases and 6 bases, with 18 bases remaining between them. CDR3 bases: TGTGCCAGCTCGCCAATATCAGAGGGGGGAAACATTCAGTACTTC. Residues: CASSPISEGGNIQYF.

There are many counts of this clonotype. Here the CDR3 reads CASSSMSGGRHEQYF. The CDR3 DNA reads as TGTGCCAGCAGTTCCATGTCAGGGGGGCGCCACGAGCAGTACTTC. This chain uses TRBV27 with TRBJ2-7; TRBD1 is a possible D gene (7 bases). The CDR3 consists of 15 residues. Trimming took off 4 bases at V and 5 bases at J, with 18 bases between the two ends. Germline V gene data show CDR1 as MNHEY and CDR2 as SMNVEV (reference sequence).

The genes are TRBV6-5 and TRBJ2-4; the D call may be TRBD1 or TRBD2 (5 bases each). Germline V lookup: CDR1 MNHEY, CDR2 SVGAGI. With 2 bases removed from V and 8 bases from J, the gap between germline ends came to 7 bases. This CDR3 has 12 residues. The CDR3 nucleotides are TGTGCCAGCAGTTACGGGGGAGACATTCAGTACTTC. Encoded protein: CASSYGGDIQYF.

There are many counts of this clonotype. The chain uses TRBV20-1 and TRBJ1-5; D gene uncertain. This CDR3 spans 13 amino acids. Deletions cut 0 bases from V and 6 bases from J, with 9 bases between. CDR1 DFQATT and CDR2 SNEGSKA come from the germline V gene (reference sequence). DNA of the CDR3: TGCAGTGCTAGAGATCAAGCCGGTCAGCCCCAGCATTTT. Translated, it gives CSARDQAGQPQHF.

V usage is TRBV12-3 or TRBV12-4 and J usage is TRBJ2-7, with D possibly being TRBD1 (6 bases). The CDR3 loop spans 14 amino acids. V dropped 1 base and J dropped 4 bases, with 11 bases sitting between them. CDR3 in DNA: TGTGCCAGCAGTTTAGACAGGGATCCTTACGAGCAGTACTTC. Encoded protein: CASSLDRDPYEQYF.

This clonotype came up many times. The gene calls are TRBV12-3 or TRBV12-4 and TRBJ2-7; TRBD2 might be the D (5 bases). With 3 bases removed from V and 5 bases from J, the gap between germline ends came to 11 bases. The CDR3 totals 13 residues. The CDR3 spells CASSFFPGDEQYF. For the CDR3, the DNA is TGTGCCAGCAGTTTCTTCCCCGGGGACGAGCAGTACTTC.